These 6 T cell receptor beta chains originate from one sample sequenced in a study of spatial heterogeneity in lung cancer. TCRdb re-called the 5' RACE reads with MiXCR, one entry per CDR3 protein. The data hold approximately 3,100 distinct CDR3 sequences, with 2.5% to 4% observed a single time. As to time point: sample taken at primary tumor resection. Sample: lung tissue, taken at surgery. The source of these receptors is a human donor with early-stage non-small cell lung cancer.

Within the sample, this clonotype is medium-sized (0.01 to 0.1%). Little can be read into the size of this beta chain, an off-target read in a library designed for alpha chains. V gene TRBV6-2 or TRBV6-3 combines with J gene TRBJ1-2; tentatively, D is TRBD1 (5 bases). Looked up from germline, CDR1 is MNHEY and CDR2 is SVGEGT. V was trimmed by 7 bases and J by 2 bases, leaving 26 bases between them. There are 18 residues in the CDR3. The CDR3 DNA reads TGTGCCAGCACCACTCCTATTCCACTCCGGGACGAGAACTATGGCTACACCTTC. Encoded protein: CASTTPIPLRDENYGYTF.

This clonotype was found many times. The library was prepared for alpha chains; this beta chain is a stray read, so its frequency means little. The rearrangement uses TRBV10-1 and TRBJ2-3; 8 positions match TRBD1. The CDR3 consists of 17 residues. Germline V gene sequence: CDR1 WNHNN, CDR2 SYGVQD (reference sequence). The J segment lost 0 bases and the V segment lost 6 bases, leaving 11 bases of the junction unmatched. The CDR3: CASRTRWTGRSTDTQYF. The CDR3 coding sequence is TGCGCCAGCAGGACACGCTGGACAGGGCGCAGCACAGATACGCAGTATTTT.

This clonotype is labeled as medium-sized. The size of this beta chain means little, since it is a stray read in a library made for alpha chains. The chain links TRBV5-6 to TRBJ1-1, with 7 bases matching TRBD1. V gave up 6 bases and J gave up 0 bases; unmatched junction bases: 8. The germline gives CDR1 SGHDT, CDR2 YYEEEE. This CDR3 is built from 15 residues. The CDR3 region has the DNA TGTGCCAGCAAGGTACAGGGGTCTATGAACACTGAAGCTTTCTTT. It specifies CASKVQGSMNTEAFF. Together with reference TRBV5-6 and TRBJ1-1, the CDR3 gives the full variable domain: DAGVTQSPTHLIKTRGQQVTLRCSPKSGHDTVSWYQQALGQGPQFIFQYYEEEERQRGNFPDRFSGHQFPNYSSELNVNALLLGDSALYLCASKVQGSMNTEAFFGQGTRLTVV.

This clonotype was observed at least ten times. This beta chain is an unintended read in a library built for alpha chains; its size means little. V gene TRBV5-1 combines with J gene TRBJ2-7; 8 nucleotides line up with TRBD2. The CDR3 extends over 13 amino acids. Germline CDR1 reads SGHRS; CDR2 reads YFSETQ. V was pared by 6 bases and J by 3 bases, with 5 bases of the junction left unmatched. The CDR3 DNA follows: TGCGCCAGCACAGCGGGGGAAGTCTACGAGCAGTACTTC. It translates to CASTAGEVYEQYF.

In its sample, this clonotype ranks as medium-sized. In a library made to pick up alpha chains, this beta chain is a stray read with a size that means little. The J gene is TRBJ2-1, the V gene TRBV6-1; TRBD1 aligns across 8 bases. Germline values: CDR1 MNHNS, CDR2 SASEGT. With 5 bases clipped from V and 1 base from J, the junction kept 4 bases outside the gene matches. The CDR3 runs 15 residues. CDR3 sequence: CASSPGQASYNEQFF. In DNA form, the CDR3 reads TGTGCCAGCAGTCCGGGACAGGCTTCCTACAATGAGCAGTTCTTC.

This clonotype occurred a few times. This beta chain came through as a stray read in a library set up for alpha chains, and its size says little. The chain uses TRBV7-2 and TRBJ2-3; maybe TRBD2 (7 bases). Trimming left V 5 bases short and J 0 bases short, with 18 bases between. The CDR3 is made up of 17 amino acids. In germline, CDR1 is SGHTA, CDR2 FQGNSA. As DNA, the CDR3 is TGTGCCAGCAGCCAACAAGGGGCGGGGGCCAGCACAGATACGCAGTATTTT. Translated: CASSQQGAGASTDTQYF.